This TCR beta chain was obtained from a study of cytomegalovirus exposure and HLA in healthy donors (dated by TCRdb to about 2017). Context from the whole study: An earlier analysis of several hundred of the donors reported about 250 Gb of sequence data and some 100 million unique TCR beta sequences from around 200 million T cells. Approximately 300 gigabases of sequencing data and roughly 81 million unique TCR sequences made up an early release that covered over 550 HLA-typed donors. Of the roughly 400 genotyped donors, about 80% fell in the genetic ancestry cluster associated with self-reported Caucasian donors. The study aimed to test whether cataloging public T cell receptors could reveal signatures of past pathogen exposure. The study used immunosequencing to profile the T cell repertoires of some 600 subjects and linked those repertoires to cytomegalovirus serostatus. A separate validation cohort of roughly 130 different subjects was used in addition to the 666-subject first cohort. High-throughput TCR immunosequencing, statistical association of individual TCRs with disease status, and machine learning were combined to predict cytomegalovirus infection status. In a later analysis, previously published TCR beta repertoires from more than 500 donors were re-analyzed and high-resolution HLA genotyping was added so that TCR occurrence patterns could be studied. The later analysis used no new phenotypic data to find candidate immune exposures, relying instead on TCR beta sequences and their occurrence across donors. An earlier analysis of 587 of the donors applied high-throughput TCR beta sequencing to assess whether each TCR beta V gene segment acted as functional or pseudogenic. Alongside the repertoire data, information on donor age, sex, ethnicity and CMV serostatus was compiled. Genome-wide SNP genotypes for about 60% of the roughly 670 donors were used in a later genetic analysis, which treated that subset as a discovery cohort. All discovery cohort repertoires had been generated using a single sequencing platform. HLA typing covered class I and class II loci at four-digit resolution. Typing coverage differed by locus: A, B, C, DRB1 and DQB1 were typed in about 620-640 donors, DQA1 in about 560, DPA1 in some 610, and DPB1 in approximately 450. About 5 DR-DQ haplotypes were handled as single units for association and clustering, since linkage in the cohort was strong. Among roughly 400 genotyped donors of the cohort, an average of around 250,000 unique TCR beta nucleotide sequences was sequenced per donor, of which about 19% were non-productive. Paper-wide results and their limitations: When HLA alleles, especially DR and DQ, strongly co-occurred, TCR associations were difficult to assign to individual alleles. Correlated functional status among segregating V segments might reflect linkage disequilibrium, but an unknown experimental factor could not be ruled out. In a later analysis, around 15,000 TCR beta sequences were associated with specific HLA alleles at a false discovery rate of 0.05. According to a later analysis, parvovirus B19, influenza, CMV and Epstein-Barr virus appeared linked to several top co-occurrence clusters. An earlier analysis of around 540 of the donors showed that most TCR beta V segments appeared in productive rearrangements either about 87% or about 30% of the time, which broadly matched IMGT annotations. V-gene and J-gene trimming of TCR beta chains was associated with a missense DCLRE1C variant in a later genetic analysis, and the association was replicated in an independent cohort. HLA typing was unavailable for some donors at each locus, so association tests used only the typed subset. Only TCR beta chains were sequenced in this cohort, and the absence of alpha or paired-chain data limited detectable features. Some IMGT-functional V segments, including TRBV6-2 and TRBV6-3, could not be told apart with the 87-base-pair reads, so those segments were excluded. Sequencing depth was assumed to be roughly uniform across donors in the presence/absence analyses, though that assumption may not hold. A later analysis found that HLA-associated TCR beta chains were more clonally expanded and had lower generation probabilities than equally common non-associated chains. According to a later analysis, TCR association rates differed among HLA loci, with DRB1 alleles showing the most associated TCRs and HLA-C alleles showing the fewest. The study listed 164 TCR beta chains as associated with cytomegalovirus. The authors suggested that the approach could potentially be extended to other disease states and immunological phenotypes. According to a later analysis, most CMV-associated TCR beta chains appeared to be HLA-restricted, and the HLA associations seemed to be driven largely by CMV exposure. The earlier analysis of approximately 540 of the donors excluded roughly 16 rarely observed V segments, including chromosome 9 orphons, because counts were too low. A further reported finding was that TCR beta sequences accurately predicted the HLA-A and HLA-B alleles for most subjects in the first cohort. Cytomegalovirus status was reported to be diagnosed by the classifier with high specificity and sensitivity in both the original and validation cohorts. Immune exposure information for the cohort was limited to CMV serostatus. A cluster of highly shared sequence variants was judged likely to be a technical artifact of the sequencing pipeline. Compared with the roughly 700-donor mean, donors in an Asian-associated ancestry cluster had fewer N-insertions in productive TCRs, according to a later genetic analysis. Three of the identified cytomegalovirus-associated TCR beta chains were confirmed in vitro to be specific for cytomegalovirus antigens. Most TCR sequences were observed very rarely across donors, whereas some public TCRs were present in many individuals.

The library came from the immunoSEQ multiplex PCR assay. The multiplex PCR relied on a mix of 60 forward primers for TCR Vbeta segments and 13 reverse primers for TCR Jbeta segments. The CDR3 region of rearranged TCR beta genes was amplified from genomic DNA with a multiplex PCR assay. Amplified TCR beta libraries were sequenced as 87-base-pair reads on the Illumina HiSeq System. The authors processed their data as follows. Across the 500 to 750 repertoires, a later analysis counted some 80 million unique TCR beta chains, roughly 11 million of which were shared by at least two donors. Raw reads were error-corrected and collapsed into unique sequences by a nearest-neighbor algorithm in which closely related sequences were merged to remove PCR and sequencing errors. V, D and J gene segments were assigned by aligning CDR3 sequences to IMGT reference sequences. For a sequence to be retained, a match of at least six nucleotides was required to both a V gene segment and a J gene segment. A rearrangement was called productive if the CDR3 had no stop codons and remained in frame with V and J, and every other rearrangement was called non-productive. Following IMGT convention, CDR3 was defined as the stretch from the second conserved V-encoded cysteine to the conserved J-encoded phenylalanine. The earlier analysis of around 640 of the donors excluded sequences that lacked an unambiguous match to a single V gene segment. In an earlier analysis of a few hundred of the donors, V segments were called functional above 56.7% productive rearrangements and were called segregating when the between-donor standard deviation exceeded 5%. A statistical classification framework was built for diagnosing cytomegalovirus status from the catalog of TCR beta chain sequences. In a later analysis, V and J genes were assigned by comparing TCR nucleotide sequences against IMGT/GENE-DB human TR gene sequences. Using the TCRdist pipeline, a later analysis assigned CDR3 sequences along with most-parsimonious VDJ recombination scenarios. In a later analysis, each TCR beta chain was defined by its CDR3 amino acid sequence together with its V-gene family, and reads lacking a unique V-gene family were excluded. In a later analysis, approximately 640 highly shared, low-generation-probability nucleotide sequences were removed to address suspected cross-contamination and a sequencing artifact. For each public chain, a later analysis derived a clonal expansion index from normalized ranks of inferred template counts within each repertoire. A later analysis computed generation probabilities with a VDJ recombination model fitted to out-of-frame rearrangements, and checked the results against IGoR. Hypergeometric tests were used in a later analysis to score TCR-TCR, TCR-HLA and TCR-CMV co-occurrence, with a repertoire-size bias correction applied to the TCR pairs. False discovery rates were estimated in a later analysis by permuting HLA or CMV assignments 20 times. In a later analysis, co-occurring TCRs were grouped using DBSCAN, with TCRdist sequence similarity added in when clustering inside HLA-allele-positive subsets. For co-occurrence clustering, repertoires with fewer than 30,000 or more than 120,000 public chains were excluded, along with a handful of repertoires with anomalous nucleotide sharing. TCRdb re-hosts the immuneACCESS table, in-frame sequences only. Its copies lack some clones; in the studies checked, an unresolved V gene accounts for under half of them, and the cause for the rest is not known. The DNA was the basis for D and trimming; V, J and clone size are from that table. For this sample there are 150,000 to 200,000 clones; roughly 79% appear just once. The ten largest make up 5% to 8% of the sample.

V and J lose 3 bases and 1 base, and a span of 8 bases separates them. The CDR3 runs 14 amino acids, cysteine and phenylalanine included. Only the CDR3 region is kept as DNA, spanning 42 bases read in frame from base 1. Taken from the germline V gene, the CDR1 and CDR2 loops are ENHRY and SYGVKD. In total, 666 healthy bone marrow donors made up the cohort. At the time of sampling, all cohort members were nominally healthy, though unrecorded immune exposures were likely present. The donor was CMV seropositive and belonged to the group of 250 to 300 seropositive cohort members. A peripheral blood sample was collected from each donor, and TCR beta sequencing was performed on peripheral blood mononuclear cells. Genomic DNA was extracted from the blood cell samples with the Qiagen DNeasy Blood Extraction Kit. With respect to this clone: It lacks a known antigen. Nothing much larger sits one base from this clone, and base qualities are not available.

The chain links TRBV10-3 with TRBJ2-3; the D region possibly corresponds to TRBD2 (6 bases align). The sequencing sample was made of PBMCs. This receptor was taken from a man aged 40-55 years in good health and CMV-seropositive. The nucleotide sequence reads TGTGCCATCAGTGAAGGAGGGGGCACAGATACGCAGTATTTT. Its protein is CAISEGGGTDTQYF.